This entry lists 4 T cell receptor beta chains sequenced from one sample in a study of graft-versus-host responses after intestinal transplantation. Profiling relied on immunoSEQ multiplex PCR, and the TCRdb table lists in-frame clones only, not all of them. The table includes over 70,000 clones, about 94% detected once. These receptors' antigens are unknown. Sequencing used unstimulated CD8+ T cells sorted from spleen or lymph node cells, obtained before intestinal transplant. Every receptor here comes from a human donor who received an intestinal transplant.

The genes are TRBV23-1 and TRBJ2-1; 14 bases align to TRBD2. TRBV23-1 has ORF status, its function being uncertain. J was trimmed by 7 bases and V by 4 bases; bases with no gene match: 9. The CDR3 totals 17 residues. The DNA of the CDR3 is TGCGCCAGCAGTCGACCCCCGGGACTAGCGGGAGTAAATGAGCAGTTCTTC. Translating it yields CASSRPPGLAGVNEQFF.

V and J are TRBV2 and TRBJ2-1, with D possibly TRBD1 on 5 matching bases. The CDR3 has 13 amino acids. Germline V lookup: CDR1 SNHLY, CDR2 FYNNEI. With 7 bases removed from V and 5 bases from J, the gap between germline ends came to 12 bases. The CDR3 nucleotides are TGTGCCAGCAAAGACAGATCCCACAATGAGCAGTTCTTC. This codes for CASKDRSHNEQFF.

V and J are TRBV4-1 and TRBJ2-1, with 8 bases matching TRBD1. Germline CDR1 is MGHRA and CDR2 is YSYEKL. With 0 bases clipped from V and 12 bases from J, the junction kept 7 bases outside the gene matches. This CDR3 has 14 residues. The CDR3 reads CASSQDSVDRAQFF. CDR3 bases: TGCGCCAGCAGCCAAGATTCGGTGGACAGGGCGCAGTTCTTC.

This clone is a singleton in its sample. This chain uses TRBV6-5 with TRBJ2-3; D remains ambiguous. This CDR3 is built from 14 residues. The germline V gene encodes CDR1 MNHEY and CDR2 SVGAGI. Trimming shortened V by 2 bases and J by 1 base, and 7 bases separated the two germline ends. The CDR3 protein is CASSYLDGTDTQYF. The CDR3 nucleotides read TGTGCCAGCAGTTACCTGGACGGCACAGATACGCAGTATTTT.